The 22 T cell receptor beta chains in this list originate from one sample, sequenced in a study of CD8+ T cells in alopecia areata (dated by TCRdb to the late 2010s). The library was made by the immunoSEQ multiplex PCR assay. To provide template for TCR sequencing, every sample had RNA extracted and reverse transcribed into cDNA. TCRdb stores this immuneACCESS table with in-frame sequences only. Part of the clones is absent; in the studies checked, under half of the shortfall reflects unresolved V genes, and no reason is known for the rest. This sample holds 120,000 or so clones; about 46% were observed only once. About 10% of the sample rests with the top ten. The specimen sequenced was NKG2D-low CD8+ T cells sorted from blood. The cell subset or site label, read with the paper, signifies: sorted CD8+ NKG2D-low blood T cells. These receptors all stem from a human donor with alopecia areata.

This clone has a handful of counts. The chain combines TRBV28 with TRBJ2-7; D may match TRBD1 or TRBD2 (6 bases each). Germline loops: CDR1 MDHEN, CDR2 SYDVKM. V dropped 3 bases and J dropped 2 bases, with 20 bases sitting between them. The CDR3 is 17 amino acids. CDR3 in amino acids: CASSLPTRGGLTYEQYF. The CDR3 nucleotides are TGTGCCAGCAGTTTGCCGACCCGTGGGGGGCTCACCTACGAGCAGTACTTC.

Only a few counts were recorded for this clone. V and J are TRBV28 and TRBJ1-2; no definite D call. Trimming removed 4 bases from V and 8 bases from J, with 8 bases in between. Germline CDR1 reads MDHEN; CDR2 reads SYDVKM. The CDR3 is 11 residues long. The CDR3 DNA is TGTGCCAGCAGTTCCCCGGGAGGCTACACCTTC. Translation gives CASSSPGGYTF.

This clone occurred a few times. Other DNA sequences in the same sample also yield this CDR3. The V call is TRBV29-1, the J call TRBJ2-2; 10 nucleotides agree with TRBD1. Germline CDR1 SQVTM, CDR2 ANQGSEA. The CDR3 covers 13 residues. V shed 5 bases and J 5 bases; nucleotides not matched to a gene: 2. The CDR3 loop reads CSVPGQGTGELFF. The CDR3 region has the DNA TGCAGCGTTCCGGGACAGGGGACCGGGGAGCTGTTTTTT.

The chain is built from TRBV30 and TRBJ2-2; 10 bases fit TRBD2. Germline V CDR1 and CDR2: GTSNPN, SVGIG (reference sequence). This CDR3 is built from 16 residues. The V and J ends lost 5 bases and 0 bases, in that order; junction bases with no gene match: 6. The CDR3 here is CAWGLGLAANTGELFF. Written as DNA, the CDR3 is TGTGCCTGGGGCCTAGGACTAGCGGCGAACACCGGGGAGCTGTTTTTT. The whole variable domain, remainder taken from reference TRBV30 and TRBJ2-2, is SQTIHQWPATLVQPVGSPLSLECTVEGTSNPNLYWYRQAAGRGLQLLFYSVGIGQISSEVPQNLSASRPQDRQFILSSKKLLLSDSGFYLCAWGLGLAANTGELFFGEGSRLTVL.

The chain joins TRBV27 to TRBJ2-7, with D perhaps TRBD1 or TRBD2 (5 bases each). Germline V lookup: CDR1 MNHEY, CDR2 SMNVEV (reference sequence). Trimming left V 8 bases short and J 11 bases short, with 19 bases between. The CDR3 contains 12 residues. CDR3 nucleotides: TGTGCCAGCGCTCCCAACCGGGGCCGCAAGTACTTC. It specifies CASAPNRGRKYF.

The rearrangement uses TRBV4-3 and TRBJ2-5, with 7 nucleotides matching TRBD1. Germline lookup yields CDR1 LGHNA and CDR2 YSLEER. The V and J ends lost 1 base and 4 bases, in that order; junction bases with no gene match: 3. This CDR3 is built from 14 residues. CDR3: CASSQGQGRETQYF. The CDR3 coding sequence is TGCGCCAGCAGCCAAGGACAGGGACGAGAGACCCAGTACTTC.

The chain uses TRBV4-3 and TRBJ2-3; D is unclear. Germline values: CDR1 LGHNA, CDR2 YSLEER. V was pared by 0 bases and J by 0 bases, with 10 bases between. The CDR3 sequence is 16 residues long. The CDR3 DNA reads TGCGCCAGCAGCCAAGATCGGTACTCTAGCACAGATACGCAGTATTTT. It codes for CASSQDRYSSTDTQYF.

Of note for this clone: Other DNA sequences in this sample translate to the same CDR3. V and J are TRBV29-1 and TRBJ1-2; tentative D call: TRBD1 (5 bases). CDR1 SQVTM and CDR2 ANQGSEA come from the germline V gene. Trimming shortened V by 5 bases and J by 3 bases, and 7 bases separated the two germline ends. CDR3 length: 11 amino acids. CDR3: CSVRGDYGYTF. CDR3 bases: TGCAGCGTTAGGGGTGACTATGGCTACACCTTC.

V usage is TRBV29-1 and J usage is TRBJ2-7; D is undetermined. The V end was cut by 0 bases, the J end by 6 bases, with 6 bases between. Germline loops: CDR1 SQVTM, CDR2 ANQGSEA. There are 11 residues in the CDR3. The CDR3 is CSVEEGREQYF. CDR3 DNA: TGCAGCGTTGAAGAAGGACGCGAGCAGTACTTC.

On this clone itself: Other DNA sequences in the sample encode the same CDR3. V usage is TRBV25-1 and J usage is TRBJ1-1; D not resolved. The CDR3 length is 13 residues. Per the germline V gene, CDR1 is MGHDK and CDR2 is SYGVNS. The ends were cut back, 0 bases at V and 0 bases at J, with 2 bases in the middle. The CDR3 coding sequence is TGTGCCAGCAGTGAATACATGAACACTGAAGCTTTCTTT. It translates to CASSEYMNTEAFF.

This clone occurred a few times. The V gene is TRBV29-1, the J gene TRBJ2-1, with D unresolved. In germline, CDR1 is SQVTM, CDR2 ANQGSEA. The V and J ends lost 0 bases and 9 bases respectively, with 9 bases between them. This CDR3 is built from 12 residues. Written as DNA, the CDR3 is TGCAGCGTTGAAGAAAGGGTTGCTGAGCAGTTCTTC. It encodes CSVEERVAEQFF.

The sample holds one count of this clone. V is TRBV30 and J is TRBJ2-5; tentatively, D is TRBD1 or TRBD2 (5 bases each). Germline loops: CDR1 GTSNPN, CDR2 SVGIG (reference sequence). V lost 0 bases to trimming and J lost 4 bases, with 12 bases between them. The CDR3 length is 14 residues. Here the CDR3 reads CAWSVGSQGETQYF. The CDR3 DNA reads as TGTGCCTGGAGTGTAGGGAGCCAGGGAGAGACCCAGTACTTC.

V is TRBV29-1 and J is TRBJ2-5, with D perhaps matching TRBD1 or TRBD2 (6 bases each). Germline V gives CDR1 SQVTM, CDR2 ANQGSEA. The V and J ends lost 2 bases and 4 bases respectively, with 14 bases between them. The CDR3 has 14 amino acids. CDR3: CSVEFGWGAETQYF. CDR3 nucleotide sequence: TGCAGCGTTGAATTTGGCTGGGGGGCAGAGACCCAGTACTTC.

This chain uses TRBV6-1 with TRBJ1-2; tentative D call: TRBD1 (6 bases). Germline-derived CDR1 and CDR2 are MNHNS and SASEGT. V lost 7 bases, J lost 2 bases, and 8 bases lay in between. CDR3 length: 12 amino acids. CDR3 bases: TGTGCCAGCATCGGACAGAACTATGGCTACACCTTC. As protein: CASIGQNYGYTF.

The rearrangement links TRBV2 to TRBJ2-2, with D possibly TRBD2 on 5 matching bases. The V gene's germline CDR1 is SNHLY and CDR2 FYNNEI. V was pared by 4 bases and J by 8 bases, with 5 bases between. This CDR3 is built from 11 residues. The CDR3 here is CASSAGGELFF. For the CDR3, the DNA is TGTGCCAGCAGTGCGGGGGGGGAGCTGTTTTTT.

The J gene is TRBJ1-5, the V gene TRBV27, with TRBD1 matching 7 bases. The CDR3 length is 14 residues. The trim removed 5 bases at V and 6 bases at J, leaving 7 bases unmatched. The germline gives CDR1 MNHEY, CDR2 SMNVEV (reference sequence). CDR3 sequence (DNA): TGTGCCAGCAGTGCCTCCGGGACAGTTCAGCCCCAGCATTTT. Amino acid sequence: CASSASGTVQPQHF.

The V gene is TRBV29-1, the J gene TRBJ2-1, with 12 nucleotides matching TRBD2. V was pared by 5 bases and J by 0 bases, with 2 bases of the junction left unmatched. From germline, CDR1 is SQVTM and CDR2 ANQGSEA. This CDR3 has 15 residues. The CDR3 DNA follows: TGCAGCGTTTGGACTAGCGGGAACTCCTACAATGAGCAGTTCTTC. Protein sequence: CSVWTSGNSYNEQFF.

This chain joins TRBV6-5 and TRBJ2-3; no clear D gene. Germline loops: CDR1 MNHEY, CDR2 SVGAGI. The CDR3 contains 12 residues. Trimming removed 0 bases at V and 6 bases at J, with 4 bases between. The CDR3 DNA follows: TGTGCCAGCAGTTACTCAGGGGATACGCAGTATTTT. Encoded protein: CASSYSGDTQYF.

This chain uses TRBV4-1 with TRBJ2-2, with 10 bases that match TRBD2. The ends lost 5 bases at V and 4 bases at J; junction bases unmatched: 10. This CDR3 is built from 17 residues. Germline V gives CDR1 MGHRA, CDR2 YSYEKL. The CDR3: CASSGITSGIFTGELFF. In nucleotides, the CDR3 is TGCGCCAGCAGCGGTATTACTAGCGGGATCTTCACCGGGGAGCTGTTTTTT.

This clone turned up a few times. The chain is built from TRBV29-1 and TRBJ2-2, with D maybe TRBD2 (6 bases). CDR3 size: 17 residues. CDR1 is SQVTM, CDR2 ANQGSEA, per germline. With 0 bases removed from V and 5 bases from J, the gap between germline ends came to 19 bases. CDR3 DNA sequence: TGCAGCGTTGAAGATCATTGCACCGGGACTGTGACCGGGGAGCTGTTTTTT. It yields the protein CSVEDHCTGTVTGELFF.

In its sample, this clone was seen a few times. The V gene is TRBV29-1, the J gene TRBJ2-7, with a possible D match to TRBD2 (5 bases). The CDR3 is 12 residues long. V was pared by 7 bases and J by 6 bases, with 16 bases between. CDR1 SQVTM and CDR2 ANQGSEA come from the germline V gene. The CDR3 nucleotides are TGCAGCGCGTCTCTGGAGGAGCTCGAGCAGTACTTC. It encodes CSASLEELEQYF.

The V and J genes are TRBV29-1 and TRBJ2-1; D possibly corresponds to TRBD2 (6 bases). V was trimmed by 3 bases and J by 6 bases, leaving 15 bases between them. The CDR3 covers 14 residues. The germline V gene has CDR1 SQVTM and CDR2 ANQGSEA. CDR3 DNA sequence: TGCAGCGTTGATCTGCGGGGACTTATCAATGAGCAGTTCTTC. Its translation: CSVDLRGLINEQFF.